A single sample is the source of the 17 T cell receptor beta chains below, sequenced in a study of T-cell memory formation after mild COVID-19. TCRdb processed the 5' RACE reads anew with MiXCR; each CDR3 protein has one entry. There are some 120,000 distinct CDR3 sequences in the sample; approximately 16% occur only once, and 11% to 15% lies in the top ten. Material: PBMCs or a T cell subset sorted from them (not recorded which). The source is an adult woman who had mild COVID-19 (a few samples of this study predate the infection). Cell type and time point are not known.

The CDR3: CASSQTGLETQYF. For the CDR3, the DNA is TGCGCCAGCAGCCAAACAGGGTTGGAGACCCAGTACTTC. The J gene is TRBJ2-5, the V gene TRBV4-1; a weak D match, TRBD1 (6 bases). Per germline, CDR1 MGHRA and CDR2 YSYEKL. This CDR3 is built from 13 residues. The V gene lost 2 bases and the J gene lost 5 bases, with 9 bases spanning the gap.

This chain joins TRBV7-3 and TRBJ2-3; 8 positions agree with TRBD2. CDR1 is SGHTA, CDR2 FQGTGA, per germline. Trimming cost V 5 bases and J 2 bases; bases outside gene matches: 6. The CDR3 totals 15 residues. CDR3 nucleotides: TGTGCCAGCAGCCACCTTAGCGGGACCACAGATACGCAGTATTTT. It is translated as CASSHLSGTTDTQYF.

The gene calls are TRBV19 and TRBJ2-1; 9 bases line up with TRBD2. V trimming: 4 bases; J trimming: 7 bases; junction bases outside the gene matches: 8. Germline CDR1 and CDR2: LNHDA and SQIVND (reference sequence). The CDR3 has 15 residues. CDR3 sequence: CASSTTSGIKNEQFF. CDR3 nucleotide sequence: TGTGCCAGTAGTACGACTAGCGGAATTAAAAATGAGCAGTTCTTC.

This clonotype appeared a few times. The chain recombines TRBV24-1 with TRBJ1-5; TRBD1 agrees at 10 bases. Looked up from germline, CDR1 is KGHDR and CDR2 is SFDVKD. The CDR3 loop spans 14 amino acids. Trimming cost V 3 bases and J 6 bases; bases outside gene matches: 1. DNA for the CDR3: TGTGCCACCAGTGATGACAGGGGGCCTCAGCCCCAGCATTTT. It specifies CATSDDRGPQPQHF.

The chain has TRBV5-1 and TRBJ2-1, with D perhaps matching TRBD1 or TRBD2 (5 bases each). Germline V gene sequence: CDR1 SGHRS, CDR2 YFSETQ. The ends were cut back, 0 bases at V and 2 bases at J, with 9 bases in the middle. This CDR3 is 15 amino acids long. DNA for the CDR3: TGCGCCAGCAGCTTGGTGGGGGAAACCTACAATGAGCAGTTCTTC. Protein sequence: CASSLVGETYNEQFF.

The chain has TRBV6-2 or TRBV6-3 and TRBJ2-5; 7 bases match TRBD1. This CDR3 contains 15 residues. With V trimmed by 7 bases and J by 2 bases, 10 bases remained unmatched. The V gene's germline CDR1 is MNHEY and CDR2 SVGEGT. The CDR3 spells CASTQTGQKQETQYF. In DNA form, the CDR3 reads TGTGCCAGCACCCAGACGGGACAGAAACAAGAGACCCAGTACTTC.

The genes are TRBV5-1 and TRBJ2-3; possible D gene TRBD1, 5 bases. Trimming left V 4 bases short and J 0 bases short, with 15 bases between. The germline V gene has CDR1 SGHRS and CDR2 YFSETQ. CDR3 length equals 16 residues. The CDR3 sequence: CASSPIRVASTDTQYF. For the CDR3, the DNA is TGCGCCAGCAGCCCGATCAGGGTTGCTAGCACAGATACGCAGTATTTT.

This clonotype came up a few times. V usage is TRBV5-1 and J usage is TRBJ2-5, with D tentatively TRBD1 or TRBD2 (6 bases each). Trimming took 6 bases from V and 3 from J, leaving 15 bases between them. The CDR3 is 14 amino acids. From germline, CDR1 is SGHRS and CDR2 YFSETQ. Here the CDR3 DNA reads TGCGCCAGCACCCTAGGGGGGCTAGAAGAGACCCAGTACTTC. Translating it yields CASTLGGLEETQYF.

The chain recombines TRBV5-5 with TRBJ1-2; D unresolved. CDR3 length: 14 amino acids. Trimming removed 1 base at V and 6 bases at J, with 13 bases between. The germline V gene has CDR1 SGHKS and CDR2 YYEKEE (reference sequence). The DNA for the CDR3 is TGTGCCAGCAGCTTGTGGGGAGAGGTGGATGGCTACACCTTC. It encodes CASSLWGEVDGYTF.

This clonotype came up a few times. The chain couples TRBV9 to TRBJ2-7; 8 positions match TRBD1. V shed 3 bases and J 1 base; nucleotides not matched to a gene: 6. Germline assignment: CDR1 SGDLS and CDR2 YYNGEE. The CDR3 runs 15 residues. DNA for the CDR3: TGTGCCAGCAGCGAGACAGGGGATCTATCCTACGAGCAGTACTTC. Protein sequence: CASSETGDLSYEQYF.

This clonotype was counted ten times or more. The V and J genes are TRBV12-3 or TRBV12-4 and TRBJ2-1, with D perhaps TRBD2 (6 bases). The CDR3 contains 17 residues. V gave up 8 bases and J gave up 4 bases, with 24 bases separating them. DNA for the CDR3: TGTGCCAGCCTCCCTGAAAGCGCGGGATTTATTTACAATGAGCAGTTCTTC. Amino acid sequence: CASLPESAGFIYNEQFF.

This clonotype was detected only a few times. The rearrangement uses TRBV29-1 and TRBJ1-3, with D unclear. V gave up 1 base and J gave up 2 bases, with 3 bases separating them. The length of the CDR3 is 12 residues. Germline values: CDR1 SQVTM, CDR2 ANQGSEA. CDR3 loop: CSVEGAGNTIYF. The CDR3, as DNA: TGCAGCGTTGAAGGGGCTGGAAACACCATATATTTT.

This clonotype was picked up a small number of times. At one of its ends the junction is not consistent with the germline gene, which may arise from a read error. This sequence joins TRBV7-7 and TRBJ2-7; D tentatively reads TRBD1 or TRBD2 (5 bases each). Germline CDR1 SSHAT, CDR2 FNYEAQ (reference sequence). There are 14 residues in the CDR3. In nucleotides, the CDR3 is TGTGCTAGCAGCCTCGGGACCCTGACCTACGAGCAGTACTTC. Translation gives CASSLGTLTYEQYF.

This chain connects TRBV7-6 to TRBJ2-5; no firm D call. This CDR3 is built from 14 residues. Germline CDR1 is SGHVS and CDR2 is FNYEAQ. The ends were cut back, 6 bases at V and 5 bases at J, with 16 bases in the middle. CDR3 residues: CASSPGLTGETQYF. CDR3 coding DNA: TGTGCCAGCAGTCCCGGGCTCACCGGCGAGACCCAGTACTTC.

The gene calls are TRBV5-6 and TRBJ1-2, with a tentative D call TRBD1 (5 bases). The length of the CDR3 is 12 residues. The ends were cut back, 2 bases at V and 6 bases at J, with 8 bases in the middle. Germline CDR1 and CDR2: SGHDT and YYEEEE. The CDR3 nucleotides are TGTGCCAGCAGCTTCCAACAGGATGGCTACACCTTC. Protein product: CASSFQQDGYTF. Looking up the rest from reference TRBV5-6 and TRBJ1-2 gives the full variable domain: DAGVTQSPTHLIKTRGQQVTLRCSPKSGHDTVSWYQQALGQGPQFIFQYYEEEERQRGNFPDRFSGHQFPNYSSELNVNALLLGDSALYLCASSFQQDGYTFGSGTRLTVV.

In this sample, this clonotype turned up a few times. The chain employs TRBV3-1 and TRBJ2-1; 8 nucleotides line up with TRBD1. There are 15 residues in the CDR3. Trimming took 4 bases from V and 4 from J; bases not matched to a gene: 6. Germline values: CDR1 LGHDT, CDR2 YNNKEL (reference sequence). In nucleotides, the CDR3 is TGTGCCAGCAGCCTCCCAGGGGGCGCATACAATGAGCAGTTCTTC. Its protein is CASSLPGGAYNEQFF.

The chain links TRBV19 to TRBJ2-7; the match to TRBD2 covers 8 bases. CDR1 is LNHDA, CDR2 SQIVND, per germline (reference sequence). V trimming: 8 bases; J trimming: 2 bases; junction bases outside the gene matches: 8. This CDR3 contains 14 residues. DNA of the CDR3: TGTGCCAGTGTGGGACACGGGGGGGCCTACGAGCAGTACTTC. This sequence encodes CASVGHGGAYEQYF.